This T cell receptor (beta chain) appears in the sequencing data of a study of T cell clonality in common variable immunodeficiency (dated by TCRdb to between 2015 and 2017). Overall study outcomes, separate from this receptor: Correlations of repertoire features with clinical complications were constrained by heterogeneity among patients within the CVID cohort. Fewer TCRbeta clones were shared among CVID subjects than among healthy controls (p < 0.0001). Even though DNA input was the same, control samples had an average of around 78,000 unique sequences each, compared with roughly 32,000 in CVID samples. CVID TCRbeta sequences were reported to have fewer deletions and N-nucleotide insertions and to lack highly modified clones with 13 or more V deletions. The authors noted that sequencing repertoires of T cell subpopulations would be needed to clarify what caused the increased clonality in CVID. TCRbeta clonality was higher in CVID subjects than in healthy controls (t-test p = 0.018), and the increase was most characteristic of about a third of subjects.

CDR1 and CDR2 are read off the germline V gene as SNHLY and FYNNEI. The CDR3, cysteine through phenylalanine, is 16 amino acids long. The CDR3 was read in part: 39 bases, with the frame set at base 1. After removal of 4 bases from V and 5 bases from J, the junction retains 9 bases not matched to a gene. Standard criteria were used to diagnose CVID, namely serum IgG, IgA and/or IgM reduced below the normal range together with specific antibody deficiency. There were some 44 subjects in the CVID group (roughly 30 male and roughly 15 female), ranging in age from about 9 to 65 years, with a mean age of roughly 40. Most CVID patients and most healthy controls were of Caucasian heritage. Replacement immunoglobulin therapy had been administered to all CVID subjects for at least one year at the time of study participation. At the time of blood collection, no CVID subject was ill or was being treated with immunomodulatory or immunosuppressive medication. Heparinized peripheral whole blood samples of roughly 5 to 8.5 ml were collected from each donor. Genomic DNA from adults with common variable immune deficiency (CVID) and from healthy adult controls was used to sequence TCRbeta CDR3 repertoires. To isolate peripheral blood mononuclear cells, diluted blood was subjected to density centrifugation over Hypaque 1077 or Ficoll-Paque. Genomic DNA was obtained from unsorted mononuclear cells using either Qiagen column purification or a centrifugation-based method.

For sequencing, equivalent amounts of genomic DNA were input from CVID and control samples. For every sample, a 60 bp segment covering the rearranged TCRbeta CDR3 region was amplified and then sequenced. The immunoSEQ assay, a bias-corrected multiplex PCR combined with high-throughput sequencing, was used for TCRbeta amplification. Under the source paper's analysis protocol: Every unique nucleotide sequence was considered a clone and was annotated with V, D and J genes, copy number and frequency. Sequences were labeled productive if in frame, and non-productive if out of frame or containing stop codons. As previously described, Shannon's entropy was used to calculate clonality. The predicted amino acid sequences of productive clones were used to derive mean CDR3 Kyte-Doolittle hydropathy. The R hclust function was used to hierarchically cluster scaled V gene usage with Manhattan distance and complete linkage. Sharing of clones by CDR3 amino acid sequence was evaluated through resampling of 12 repertoires per group over 100 rounds. The repertoires were searched for 70 published EBV-specific and a few hundred published CMV-specific TCRbeta sequences. Analysis left out a couple of CVID samples that produced under 10,000 sequences, so 42 CVID repertoires remained. TCRdb carries this immuneACCESS record with in-frame sequences only. Its versions omit some clonotypes, under half of them owing to an unresolved V gene in the studies checked, with the rest unexplained. Clone size and V and J calls were adopted from that table, with D and trimming inferred from the DNA. The table records under 25,000 clones for this sample, and not one of them appears only once. 24% of the sample is in the top ten clones.

This clone has a handful of counts. No cognate antigen has been identified for it. The read ends 3 residues shy of where the CDR3 ends; the end is completed using the germline J gene. Input material: peripheral blood mononuclear cells. This TCR was recovered from a human donor with common variable immunodeficiency. The sequence links TRBV2 to TRBJ1-5, with TRBD1 matching 9 junction bases. The CDR3 bases that were read are TGTGCCAGCAGTGGCCACCGGGACAGGGTCGATCAGCCC. Its translation reads: CASSGHRDRVDQP. The full CDR3 protein reads CASSGHRDRVDQPQHF.